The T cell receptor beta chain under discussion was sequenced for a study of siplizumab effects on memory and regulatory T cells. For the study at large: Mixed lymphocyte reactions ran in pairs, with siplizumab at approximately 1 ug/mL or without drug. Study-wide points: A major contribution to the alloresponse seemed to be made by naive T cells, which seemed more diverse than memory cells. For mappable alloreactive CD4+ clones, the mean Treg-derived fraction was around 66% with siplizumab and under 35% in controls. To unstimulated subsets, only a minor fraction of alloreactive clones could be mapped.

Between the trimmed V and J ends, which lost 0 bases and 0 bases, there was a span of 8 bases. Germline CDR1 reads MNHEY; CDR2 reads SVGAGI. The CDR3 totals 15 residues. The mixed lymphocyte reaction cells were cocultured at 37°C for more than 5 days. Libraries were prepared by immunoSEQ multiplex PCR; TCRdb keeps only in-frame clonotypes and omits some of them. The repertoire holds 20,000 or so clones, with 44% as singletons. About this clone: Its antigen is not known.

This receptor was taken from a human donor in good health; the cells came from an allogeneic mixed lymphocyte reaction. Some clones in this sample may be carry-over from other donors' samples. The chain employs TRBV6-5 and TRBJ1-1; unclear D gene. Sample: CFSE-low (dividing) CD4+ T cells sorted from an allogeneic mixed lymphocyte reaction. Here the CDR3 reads CASSYSYRVNTEAFF. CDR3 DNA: TGTGCCAGCAGTTACTCGTATCGGGTGAACACTGAAGCTTTCTTT.